These 27 T cell receptor beta chains share one sample of origin, sequenced in a study of cytomegalovirus exposure and HLA in healthy donors. PCR employed 60 Vbeta and 13 Jbeta primers. This table comes from immunoSEQ multiplex PCR, and its TCRdb copy is limited to in-frame clones, with some not included. The sample lists some 75,000 clones, around 78% occurring once. Sequenced material: PBMCs. All receptors come from a man in his late teens or twenties in good health and CMV-seropositive.

The gene calls are TRBV25-1 and TRBJ1-3; 8 nucleotides agree with TRBD1. Germline V gives CDR1 MGHDK, CDR2 SYGVNS. V was pared by 0 bases and J by 9 bases, with 10 bases of the junction left unmatched. The CDR3 has 16 amino acids. The CDR3 DNA follows: TGTGCCAGCAGTGAATATTTCCAGGGGGCCGATGGCACCATATATTTT. Residues: CASSEYFQGADGTIYF.

This chain connects TRBV11-2 to TRBJ1-4; D call uncertain. V lost 6 bases and J 5 bases, leaving 10 bases between the germline ends. Per the germline V gene, CDR1 is SGHAT and CDR2 is FQNNGV. This CDR3 is built from 13 residues. CDR3 in DNA: TGTGCCAGCAGACATTTGAGGAATGAAAAACTGTTTTTT. Its translation: CASRHLRNEKLFF.

The chain has TRBV5-1 and TRBJ1-2, with TRBD1 matching over 7 bases. V dropped 0 bases and J dropped 13; count of bases not matched to a gene: 12. There are 14 residues in the CDR3. Germline CDR1 is SGHRS and CDR2 is YFSETQ. The CDR3 nucleotides read TGCGCCAGCAGCTTGGGGACCGACAGGGATTCGCTCACCTTC. The encoded protein is CASSLGTDRDSLTF.

The genes are TRBV29-1 and TRBJ2-3; tentative D call: TRBD2 (6 bases). From germline, CDR1 is SQVTM and CDR2 ANQGSEA. The V end was cut by 4 bases, the J end by 0 bases, with 11 bases between. The CDR3 has 14 residues. CDR3 DNA: TGCAGCGTTGTCCTGACTAGTAGCACAGATACGCAGTATTTT. Protein sequence: CSVVLTSSTDTQYF.

The CDR3 coding sequence is TGTGCCAGCAGCCCCGCCGCGAGGGAGGAAAAACTGTTTTTT. As protein: CASSPAAREEKLFF. The genes are TRBV5-6 and TRBJ1-4; D remains ambiguous. The CDR3 covers 14 residues. Trimming left V 4 bases short and J 8 bases short, with 15 bases between. Germline assignment: CDR1 SGHDT and CDR2 YYEEEE.

The genes are TRBV19 and TRBJ1-2, with TRBD1 matching 8 bases. V lost 5 bases, J lost 4 bases, and 6 bases stayed unmatched. The CDR3 extends over 14 amino acids. The V gene's germline CDR1 is LNHDA and CDR2 SQIVND (reference sequence). The CDR3 reads CASSSDRALYGYTF. The CDR3 DNA reads TGTGCCAGTAGTTCGGACAGGGCCCTCTATGGCTACACCTTC.

This rearrangement joins TRBV4-1 to TRBJ2-7, with D possibly being TRBD2 (6 bases). Per germline, CDR1 MGHRA and CDR2 YSYEKL. Trimming took off 4 bases at V and 2 bases at J, with 9 bases between the two ends. The CDR3 has 13 residues. CDR3 loop: CASSRGETYEQYF. As DNA, the CDR3 is TGCGCCAGCAGCCGGGGGGAAACCTACGAGCAGTACTTC.

The chain combines TRBV25-1 with TRBJ2-1; 7 positions agree with TRBD1. With 7 bases clipped from V and 4 bases from J, the junction kept 7 bases outside the gene matches. CDR1 is MGHDK, CDR2 SYGVNS, per germline. The CDR3 has 14 amino acids. The CDR3 sequence is CASTRQGAYNEQFF. CDR3 nucleotides: TGTGCCAGCACCAGACAGGGTGCATACAATGAGCAGTTCTTC. Full variable domain (remainder filled in from reference TRBV25-1 and TRBJ2-1): EADIYQTPRYLVIGTGKKITLECSQTMGHDKMYWYQQDPGMELHLIHYSYGVNSTEKGDLSSESTVSRIRTEHFPLTLESARPSHTSQYLCASTRQGAYNEQFFGPGTRLTVL.

The chain uses TRBV18 and TRBJ2-7, with a tentative D call TRBD2 (6 bases). Trimming took 3 bases from V and 4 from J, leaving 13 bases between them. This CDR3 region has 14 residues. Germline CDR1 is KGHSH and CDR2 is LQKENI. CDR3 coding DNA: TGTGCCAGCTCACCCGATCTAGCGACATACGAGCAGTACTTC. Its translation: CASSPDLATYEQYF. The complete variable domain, with remaining parts taken from reference TRBV18 and TRBJ2-7, reads NAGVMQNPRHLVRRRGQEARLRCSPMKGHSHVYWYRQLPEEGLKFMVYLQKENIIDESGMPKERFSAEFPKEGPSILRIQQVVRGDSAAYFCASSPDLATYEQYFGPGTRLTVT.

This clone is a singleton in its sample. The CDR3 spells CASRPGDYYEQYF. In DNA form, the CDR3 reads TGCGCCAGCAGACCGGGGGACTATTACGAGCAGTACTTC. The gene calls are TRBV5-1 and TRBJ2-7, with 7 bases matching TRBD2. With V trimmed by 5 bases and J by 4 bases, 6 bases remained unmatched. There are 13 residues in the CDR3. CDR1 SGHRS and CDR2 YFSETQ come from the germline V gene. Complete variable domain (other parts from reference TRBV5-1 and TRBJ2-7): KAGVTQTPRYLIKTRGQQVTLSCSPISGHRSVSWYQQTPGQGLQFLFEYFSETQRNKGNFPGRFSGRQFSNSRSEMNVSTLELGDSALYLCASRPGDYYEQYFGPGTRLTVT.

V and J are TRBV7-9 and TRBJ2-7; 10 bases fit TRBD1. CDR1 SEHNR and CDR2 FQNEAQ come from the germline V gene (reference sequence). V trimming: 5 bases; J trimming: 4 bases; junction bases outside the gene matches: 8. The CDR3 loop spans 15 amino acids. CDR3 sequence: CASSIKGQGKYEQYF. DNA for the CDR3: TGTGCCAGCAGCATCAAGGGACAGGGGAAGTACGAGCAGTACTTC.

On this clone: One end of the junction does not line up with germline, which may come from a read error. The V gene is TRBV5-1, the J gene TRBJ2-7, with a weak D call TRBD1 (6 bases). The CDR3 covers 14 residues. Germline V gene sequence: CDR1 SGHRS, CDR2 YFSETQ. CDR3 residues: CASSLDSGDYEQYF. The CDR3 DNA reads as TGCGCCAGCAGTTTGGACTCAGGGGACTACGAGCAGTACTTC.

The chain couples TRBV19 to TRBJ2-7, with D unresolved. Trimming left V 2 bases short and J 7 bases short, with 9 bases between. Germline V gene data show CDR1 as LNHDA and CDR2 as SQIVND (reference sequence). The CDR3 totals 12 residues. The CDR3 DNA is TGTGCCAGTAGTATACTAGATGGAGAGCAGTACTTC. Translating gives CASSILDGEQYF. Full variable domain (missing parts from reference TRBV19 and TRBJ2-7): DGGITQSPKYLFRKEGQNVTLSCEQNLNHDAMYWYRQDPGQGLRLIYYSQIVNDFQKGDIAEGYSVSREKKESFPLTVTSAQKNPTAFYLCASSILDGEQYFGPGTRLTVT.

The CDR3, as DNA: TGCGCCAGCAATAAAGAGGGAGGGCTAGTCAATGAGCAGTTCTTC. It yields the protein CASNKEGGLVNEQFF. J is TRBJ2-1 and V is TRBV10-2, with 7 positions matching TRBD2. The length of the CDR3 is 15 residues. Germline CDR1 is WSHSY and CDR2 is SAAADI. With V trimmed by 7 bases and J by 6 bases, 12 bases remained unmatched.

V usage is TRBV28 and J usage is TRBJ1-1; D remains ambiguous. Germline CDR1 MDHEN, CDR2 SYDVKM. The length of the CDR3 is 12 residues. The V and J ends lost 5 bases and 11 bases respectively, with 15 bases between them. CDR3 protein: CASSPTARRAFF. CDR3 nucleotides: TGTGCCAGCAGTCCGACTGCCCGGAGGGCTTTCTTT.

The chain has TRBV6-4 and TRBJ2-3, with TRBD1 identical over 8 bases. This CDR3 is built from 14 residues. V dropped 8 bases and J dropped 2; count of bases not matched to a gene: 6. Per germline, CDR1 MRHNA and CDR2 SNTAGT. The CDR3 here is CASSDRAHTDTQYF. CDR3 coding DNA: TGTGCCAGCTCGGACAGGGCCCACACAGATACGCAGTATTTT.

V and J are TRBV7-9 and TRBJ2-3; 9 positions match TRBD2. CDR1 and CDR2 from the germline V gene are SEHNR and FQNEAQ (reference sequence). V trimming: 1 base; J trimming: 4 bases; junction bases outside the gene matches: 3. The CDR3 consists of 15 residues. CDR3 sequence: CASSLVGTSSDTQYF. In DNA form, the CDR3 reads TGTGCCAGCAGCTTAGTGGGGACTAGCTCAGATACGCAGTATTTT.

This clone occurred a few times. This sequence joins TRBV6-5 and TRBJ2-3, with a weak D call TRBD1 (6 bases). With 5 bases removed from V and 2 bases from J, the gap between germline ends came to 11 bases. The CDR3 is made up of 14 amino acids. Germline CDR1 reads MNHEY; CDR2 reads SVGAGI. This CDR3 is CASSLQGSTDTQYF. In nucleotides, the CDR3 is TGTGCCAGCAGTCTACAGGGTTCCACAGATACGCAGTATTTT.

J is TRBJ2-4 and V is TRBV6-1; TRBD2 matches at 7 bases. The V gene's germline CDR1 is MNHNS and CDR2 SASEGT. The CDR3 has 14 residues. The V gene end was trimmed by 8 bases and the J gene end by 7 bases; junction bases not matched to a gene: 11. The CDR3 is CASGVPASGNIQYF. The DNA of the CDR3 is TGTGCCAGCGGCGTGCCGGCTAGCGGTAACATTCAGTACTTC.

This clone has more than one count but fewer than ten. V is TRBV7-9 and J is TRBJ2-1; 7 bases fit TRBD2. V lost 2 bases and J lost 6; bases outside the gene matches: 4. This CDR3 spans 14 amino acids. CDR1 is SEHNR and CDR2 is FQNEAQ in the germline V gene (reference sequence). The DNA for the CDR3 is TGTGCCAGCAGCTTATGGACTAGGGGCAATGAGCAGTTCTTC. It encodes CASSLWTRGNEQFF.

The rearrangement links TRBV7-3 to TRBJ2-1; 9 bases align to TRBD2. The germline gives CDR1 SGHTA, CDR2 FQGTGA. The CDR3 length is 14 residues. Losses at the gene ends were 5 bases for V and 7 bases for J; bases not matched to a gene: 6. CDR3 region: CASSAAGGPNEQFF. DNA for the CDR3: TGTGCCAGCAGCGCGGCGGGAGGGCCTAATGAGCAGTTCTTC.

The V call is TRBV7-3, the J call TRBJ2-7, with 7 nucleotides matching TRBD1. The V and J ends lost 4 bases and 3 bases, in that order; junction bases with no gene match: 9. Germline V gene data show CDR1 as SGHTA and CDR2 as FQGTGA. The CDR3 sequence is 15 residues long. CDR3 amino acids: CASSSAGTAIYEQYF. CDR3 in DNA: TGTGCCAGCAGCTCTGCAGGGACAGCGATCTACGAGCAGTACTTC.

The CDR3 here is CASSSRWEAGFYEQYF. The CDR3 nucleotides read TGTGCCAGCAGCTCCCGGTGGGAGGCGGGTTTCTACGAGCAGTACTTC. This chain links TRBV7-2 with TRBJ2-7; maybe TRBD2 (6 bases). CDR1 and CDR2 from the germline V gene are SGHTA and FQGNSA. V was cut by 4 bases and J by 3 bases, with 19 bases left in between. The CDR3 is made up of 16 amino acids.

The J gene is TRBJ2-2, the V gene TRBV5-1; possibly TRBD2 for D (6 bases). V was cut by 3 bases and J by 5 bases, with 11 bases left in between. The CDR3 loop spans 14 amino acids. Germline values: CDR1 SGHRS, CDR2 YFSETQ. The CDR3 DNA reads TGCGCCAGCAGCTATCTAGCGAGGACCGGGGAGCTGTTTTTT. Protein sequence: CASSYLARTGELFF.

The V call is TRBV7-8, the J call TRBJ1-2, with D uncertain. CDR3 length: 12 residues. The germline V and J ends were trimmed by 4 bases and 8 bases, with 11 bases remaining between them. Germline CDR1 reads SGHVS; CDR2 reads FQNEAQ. The CDR3, as DNA: TGTGCCAGCAGCTCGATGCCCCGGGGCTACACCTTC. Translation: CASSSMPRGYTF. Supplemented by reference TRBV7-8 and TRBJ1-2, the full variable domain reads GAGVSQSPRYKVAKRGQDVALRCDPISGHVSLFWYQQALGQGPEFLTYFQNEAQLDKSGLPSDRFFAERPEGSVSTLKIQRTQQEDSAVYLCASSSMPRGYTFGSGTRLTVV.

This clone has a single count. The rearrangement links TRBV28 to TRBJ2-7; D perhaps matches TRBD2 (6 bases). CDR1 is MDHEN, CDR2 SYDVKM, per germline. The CDR3 is 15 amino acids. Trimming left V 6 bases short and J 4 bases short, with 19 bases between. The DNA of the CDR3 is TGTGCCAGCAGAATATCCCCAAGTGGGGGGTACGAGCAGTACTTC. Amino acids: CASRISPSGGYEQYF.

This chain links TRBV7-9 with TRBJ2-7; TRBD2 matches 7 bases. V was pared by 5 bases and J by 10 bases, with 11 bases of the junction left unmatched. The germline gives CDR1 SEHNR, CDR2 FQNEAQ (reference sequence). This CDR3 spans 13 amino acids. CDR3 protein: CASSNLGGGRQYF. The CDR3 DNA reads as TGTGCCAGCAGCAATCTTGGGGGAGGGAGACAGTACTTC.